What follows are 26 T cell receptor beta chains derived from one specimen sequenced in a study of blood T cells in healthy people across ages (dated by TCRdb to between 2014 and 2017). Libraries were made using 5' RACE. TCRdb names Illumina HiSeq 2500 as the instrument used. A second PCR of roughly 6 to 12 cycles was performed with a sample-barcoded 5' primer and a J-beta primer mix. TCRdb handled the public reads itself, with Q25 trimming in fastp and clone calling in MiXCR, and kept productive beta chains. When rows share a CDR3 protein, they turn into one entry using the most common DNA and genes. Within this sample are more than 1,400,000 distinct CDR3 sequences, with 42% of them counted one time only. The top ten clones comprise 7.9% of the sample. Input material: blood. These receptors were taken from a woman younger than 35 in good health.

CDR3 bases: TGTGCCAGCAGCTTAGCCGGGCCACAGAACACTGAAGCTTTCTTT. As protein: CASSLAGPQNTEAFF. The chain uses TRBV7-9 and TRBJ1-1; D is uncertain. Germline V gene lookup returns CDR1 SEHNR and CDR2 FQNEAQ (reference sequence). CDR3 length: 15 amino acids. V lost 0 bases and J 1 base, leaving 9 bases between the germline ends.

This clonotype was seen once. The chain couples TRBV2 to TRBJ2-1; a weak D match, TRBD2 (6 bases). CDR3 length equals 12 residues. The V end lost 9 bases, the J end lost 4 bases, and 10 bases lay between the germline ends. CDR1 is SNHLY and CDR2 is FYNNEI in the germline V gene. CDR3 sequence (DNA): TGTGCCAGGGGGGACTCTTACAATGAGCAGTTCTTC. It translates to CARGDSYNEQFF. Supplemented by reference TRBV2 and TRBJ2-1, the full variable domain reads EPEVTQTPSHQVTQMGQEVILRCVPISNHLYFYWYRQILGQKVEFLVSFYNNEISEKSEIFDDQFSVERPDGSNFTLKIRSTKLEDSAMYFCARGDSYNEQFFGPGTRLTVL.

The chain links TRBV20-1 to TRBJ2-7, with 7 bases identical to TRBD1. J was trimmed by 2 bases and V by 3 bases; bases with no gene match: 16. This CDR3 is built from 17 residues. Germline V gives CDR1 DFQATT, CDR2 SNEGSKA (reference sequence). The CDR3 loop is CSASNPRDSRNTYEQYF. The CDR3 DNA reads TGCAGTGCTAGCAACCCTAGGGACAGCCGTAATACCTACGAGCAGTACTTC.

The CDR3 DNA is TGTGCCATCAGTGAATTCGGGAACACTGAAGCTTTCTTT. This translates into CAISEFGNTEAFF. The chain carries TRBV10-3 and TRBJ1-1, with unresolved D. The CDR3 runs 13 residues. In germline, CDR1 is ENHRY, CDR2 SYGVKD. Trimming removed 3 bases at V and 1 base at J, with 6 bases between.

The table lists this clonotype with a few counts. The chain links TRBV7-9 to TRBJ2-5, with no clear D. V was clipped by 5 bases and J by 4 bases, with 5 bases between them. The CDR3 is made up of 11 amino acids. In germline, CDR1 is SEHNR, CDR2 FQNEAQ (reference sequence). CDR3 loop: CASSNTETQYF. CDR3 nucleotides: TGTGCCAGCAGCAATACAGAGACCCAGTACTTC.

The rearrangement joins TRBV7-9 to TRBJ1-1; D may be TRBD1 (6 bases). This CDR3 contains 15 residues. Germline V gene data show CDR1 as SEHNR and CDR2 as FQNEAQ (reference sequence). V gave up 1 base and J gave up 6 bases, with 15 bases separating them. CDR3 nucleotides: TGTGCCAGCAGCTTAGGACAGCAGGGGAGAGCTGAAGCTTTCTTT. Protein product: CASSLGQQGRAEAFF.

This clonotype was recorded a few times. This chain uses TRBV29-1 with TRBJ1-1, with D uncertain. Trimming cost V 5 bases and J 1 base, with 8 bases left between them. Germline loops: CDR1 SQVTM, CDR2 ANQGSEA. The CDR3 totals 12 residues. The CDR3 loop is CSVTVSNTEAFF. The CDR3 nucleotides read TGCAGCGTTACAGTTTCGAACACTGAAGCTTTCTTT.

The chain is built from TRBV9 and TRBJ1-1, with 8 bases identical to TRBD1. CDR1 SGDLS and CDR2 YYNGEE come from the germline V gene. J gave up 1 base and V 4 bases, and 18 bases lay outside the gene matches. This CDR3 has 19 residues. The CDR3 DNA reads as TGTGCCAGCAGCCCATGGACAGGGAGGATTAAGGAGGGGAACACTGAAGCTTTCTTT. Amino acid sequence: CASSPWTGRIKEGNTEAFF.

This chain uses TRBV5-5 with TRBJ2-1; 9 bases align to TRBD2. From germline, CDR1 is SGHKS and CDR2 YYEKEE (reference sequence). Unmatched junction bases numbered 12, after V lost 4 bases and J lost 4 bases. This CDR3 has 17 amino acids. The CDR3 spells CASSPYGIAGAYNEQFF. The CDR3 DNA reads TGTGCCAGCAGCCCCTATGGGATAGCGGGAGCGTACAATGAGCAGTTCTTC. Using reference TRBV5-5 and TRBJ2-1 for the parts outside the CDR3, the full variable domain is DAGVTQSPTHLIKTRGQQVTLRCSPISGHKSVSWYQQVLGQGPQFIFQYYEKEERGRGNFPDRFSARQFPNYSSELNVNALLLGDSALYLCASSPYGIAGAYNEQFFGPGTRLTVL.

The genes are TRBV4-2 and TRBJ1-2; D is undetermined. The CDR3 extends over 16 amino acids. Germline V gives CDR1 LGHNA, CDR2 YNFKEQ. Trimming cost V 0 bases and J 2 bases, with 13 bases left between them. This chain's CDR3 is CASSQDTSDENYGYTF. As DNA, the CDR3 is TGTGCCAGCAGCCAAGATACGAGCGACGAAAACTATGGCTACACCTTC.

This clonotype was found a few times. The V and J genes are TRBV27 and TRBJ2-3, with a weak D call TRBD1 (5 bases). CDR1 and CDR2 from the germline V gene are MNHEY and SMNVEV (reference sequence). This CDR3 contains 14 residues. The V end was cut by 5 bases, the J end by 5 bases, with 14 bases between. This CDR3 is CASSLTGLLDTQYF. Written as DNA, the CDR3 is TGTGCCAGCAGTCTTACAGGTCTGCTAGATACGCAGTATTTT.

The chain employs TRBV12-3 or TRBV12-4 and TRBJ2-4; D is possibly TRBD1 or TRBD2 (5 bases each). The V and J ends lost 4 bases and 13 bases respectively, with 11 bases between them. This CDR3 has 11 amino acids. The chain's CDR3 is CASSSGAKQYF. CDR3 nucleotide sequence: TGTGCCAGCAGTTCCGGGGCGAAGCAGTACTTC.

Of note for this clonotype: A read error may account for a junction end that differs from germline. This chain uses TRBV27 with TRBJ1-4; 9 bases line up with TRBD1. From germline, CDR1 is MNHEY and CDR2 SMNVEV (reference sequence). The CDR3 spans 16 residues. The DNA for the CDR3 is TGTGCCAGCAGTTTATCCTACAGGGGGCCGACTGAAGAACTGTTTTTT. Translating it yields CASSLSYRGPTEELFF.

The DNA for the CDR3 is TGTGCCAGCAGTTTAGCCAGGGCGGGTTATGGCTACACCTTC. Translated, it gives CASSLARAGYGYTF. The rearrangement links TRBV12-3 or TRBV12-4 to TRBJ1-2; maybe TRBD1 (5 bases). The CDR3 length is 14 residues. Trimming cost V 0 bases and J 5 bases, with 10 bases left between them.

This clonotype was observed many times. This chain connects TRBV7-2 to TRBJ2-3; 12 bases match TRBD2. Germline assignment: CDR1 SGHTA and CDR2 FQGNSA. The CDR3 totals 16 residues. Trimming took 6 bases from V and 2 from J; bases not matched to a gene: 6. DNA of the CDR3: TGTGCCAGCAGTCATGGACTAGCGGGGATCACAGATACGCAGTATTTT. Translating it yields CASSHGLAGITDTQYF.

As to this clonotype: One end of the junction fails to match germline, which may point to a read error. The chain's CDR3 is CASSPGLAVGPEQFF. As DNA, the CDR3 is TGTGCTAGCAGCCCGGGACTAGCGGTGGGGCCTGAGCAGTTCTTC. The genes are TRBV7-7 and TRBJ2-1, with 11 bases identical to TRBD2. Germline assignment: CDR1 SSHAT and CDR2 FNYEAQ (reference sequence). The CDR3 is made up of 15 amino acids.

This chain links TRBV4-2 with TRBJ2-1; tentatively, D is TRBD2 (6 bases). The CDR3 runs 15 residues. V lost 1 base to trimming and J lost 5 bases, with 12 bases between them. CDR1 LGHNA and CDR2 YNFKEQ come from the germline V gene. CDR3 in amino acids: CASSQGNSGNNEQFF. CDR3 sequence (DNA): TGTGCCAGCAGCCAAGGGAATAGCGGAAACAATGAGCAGTTCTTC.

The chain recombines TRBV20-1 with TRBJ2-7; 7 positions match TRBD1. The V and J ends lost 5 bases and 5 bases, in that order; junction bases with no gene match: 9. The CDR3 is 13 amino acids. Germline V lookup: CDR1 DFQATT, CDR2 SNEGSKA (reference sequence). The chain's CDR3 is CSAVDRVVNEQYF. The CDR3 nucleotides read TGCAGTGCTGTAGACAGGGTGGTAAACGAGCAGTACTTC.

This clonotype came up a few times. The chain has TRBV20-1 and TRBJ1-1; TRBD1 is a possible D gene (5 bases). The germline CDR1 and CDR2 sequences are DFQATT and SNEGSKA (reference sequence). V was pared by 0 bases and J by 3 bases, with 17 bases between. CDR3 length equals 16 residues. The CDR3 nucleotides are TGCAGTGCTAGAGATAGGAGGGGCCCATCCGACACTGAAGCTTTCTTT. Amino acid sequence: CSARDRRGPSDTEAFF.

The chain's CDR3 is CASSNRTAYGYTF. The CDR3 bases are TGTGCCAGCAGTAACCGGACAGCTTATGGCTACACCTTC. V and J are TRBV6-5 and TRBJ1-2, with D maybe TRBD1 (6 bases). Germline V CDR1 and CDR2: MNHEY, SVGAGI. Trimming pared 5 bases from V and 5 bases from J, leaving 12 bases between. CDR3 size: 13 residues.

In regard to this clonotype: This sequence may be a read error, since a much larger clone differs from it by one base. The genes are TRBV7-2 and TRBJ2-4; possible D gene TRBD1, 6 bases. CDR1 and CDR2 from the germline V gene are SGHTA and FQGNSA. There are 12 residues in the CDR3. Here the CDR3 DNA reads TGTGCCAGCAGCTTAGCGGGACAAGCGCAGTCCTTC. It encodes CASSLAGQAQSF.

J is TRBJ1-2 and V is TRBV13, with D hard to call. This CDR3 spans 19 amino acids. V lost 2 bases, J lost 5 bases, and 27 bases lay in between. The germline V gene has CDR1 PRHDT and CDR2 FYEKMQ (reference sequence). The CDR3 nucleotides read TGTGCCAGCAGCTTACGGCGTGCCCATCTGGCAGAGGCGACTTATGGCTACACCTTC. Its protein is CASSLRRAHLAEATYGYTF.

The V call is TRBV12-3 or TRBV12-4, the J call TRBJ2-4; 7 nucleotides agree with TRBD2. The trim removed 3 bases at V and 2 bases at J, leaving 4 bases unmatched. The CDR3 contains 15 residues. The CDR3 coding sequence is TGTGCCAGCAGTTTCTGGGGGGGGTCCAAAAACATTCAGTACTTC. Protein sequence: CASSFWGGSKNIQYF.

A few counts support this clonotype. The genes are TRBV3-1 and TRBJ2-1, with 11 bases lining up with TRBD2. Germline V CDR1 and CDR2: LGHDT, YNNKEL (reference sequence). The length of the CDR3 is 17 residues. Losses at the gene ends were 0 bases for V and 9 bases for J; bases not matched to a gene: 10. The CDR3 sequence is CASSQDELAGVRTEQFF. CDR3 bases: TGTGCCAGCAGCCAAGACGAACTAGCGGGAGTTCGGACTGAGCAGTTCTTC.

As to this clonotype: Possible read error: a much larger clone is one base away. The gene calls are TRBV5-1 and TRBJ2-3; 13 bases match TRBD2. The junction had 4 bases not matched to a gene; V was cut back by 3 bases and J by 6 bases. This CDR3 spans 15 amino acids. Germline V gives CDR1 SGHRS, CDR2 YFSETQ. CDR3 region: CASSCGTSGADTQYF. CDR3 DNA: TGCGCCAGCAGCTGCGGGACTAGCGGGGCGGATACGCAGTATTTT. Drawing the rest from reference TRBV5-1 and TRBJ2-3, the complete variable domain is KAGVTQTPRYLIKTRGQQVTLSCSPISGHRSVSWYQQTPGQGLQFLFEYFSETQRNKGNFPGRFSGRQFSNSRSEMNVSTLELGDSALYLCASSCGTSGADTQYFGPGTRLTVL.

The chain carries TRBV13 and TRBJ1-2, with D possibly TRBD1 on 5 matching bases. Germline V lookup: CDR1 PRHDT, CDR2 FYEKMQ (reference sequence). V was trimmed by 5 bases and J by 7 bases, leaving 14 bases between them. The CDR3 consists of 13 residues. CDR3 amino acids: CASSPLLGGGYTF. DNA of the CDR3: TGTGCCAGCAGCCCGCTTCTTGGGGGTGGCTACACCTTC.